This passage covers 11 T cell receptor beta chains from one sample sequenced in a study of blood T cell repertoires in COVID-19. Here immunoSEQ multiplex PCR was the method, and the copy in TCRdb shows in-frame clones only, minus some. The table includes 200,000 to 250,000 clones, less than 90% detected once. The sample consisted of PBMCs or T cells enriched from blood (not recorded which). The receptors stem from a woman aged 50 to 65 in a cohort exposed to, infected with or recovered from COVID-19 (not recorded which).

V gene TRBV29-1 combines with J gene TRBJ1-2; 7 bases fit TRBD1. Unmatched junction bases numbered 11, after V lost 2 bases and J lost 8 bases. This CDR3 is built from 14 residues. Germline V gene lookup returns CDR1 SQVTM and CDR2 ANQGSEA. CDR3 in DNA: TGCAGCGTTGAAAGAGGTGACAGGGCCCAGGGCTACACCTTC. This sequence encodes CSVERGDRAQGYTF.

V usage is TRBV29-1 and J usage is TRBJ2-5; 10 bases line up with TRBD1. CDR1 and CDR2 (germline): SQVTM, ANQGSEA. The CDR3 totals 13 residues. The J segment lost 5 bases and the V segment lost 6 bases, leaving 6 bases of the junction unmatched. This CDR3 reads CSVDRGRGETQYF. In nucleotides, the CDR3 is TGCAGCGTAGACAGGGGGCGCGGGGAGACCCAGTACTTC.

The genes are TRBV2 and TRBJ1-2, with D possibly being TRBD1 (5 bases). Germline assignment: CDR1 SNHLY and CDR2 FYNNEI. This CDR3 spans 14 amino acids. The V gene lost 4 bases and the J gene lost 7 bases, with 16 bases spanning the gap. The CDR3 nucleotides read TGTGCCAGCAGTGGGGAGGGGCAGACGGGTGGCTACACCTTC. It is translated as CASSGEGQTGGYTF.

The chain recombines TRBV27 with TRBJ1-5, with a possible D match to TRBD1 (6 bases). CDR1 is MNHEY and CDR2 is SMNVEV in the germline V gene (reference sequence). V was shortened by 3 bases and J by 0 bases, with 18 bases between the two germline ends. The CDR3 sequence is 18 residues long. The CDR3 DNA reads TGTGCCAGCAGTTTCCTCGGGAGGGGGGGAAATAGCAATCAGCCCCAGCATTTT. Translated, it gives CASSFLGRGGNSNQPQHF.

This chain connects TRBV19 to TRBJ2-3; D is unclear. This CDR3 is built from 14 residues. V was trimmed by 3 bases and J by 2 bases, leaving 9 bases between them. The germline CDR1 and CDR2 sequences are LNHDA and SQIVND (reference sequence). Written as DNA, the CDR3 is TGTGCCAGTAGTATCCGCGGCTACACAGATACGCAGTATTTT. Amino acid sequence: CASSIRGYTDTQYF.

CDR3 in DNA: TGTGCCAGCAGCTCCGGGACAGGGGTACAGCCCCAGCATTTT. Protein product: CASSSGTGVQPQHF. The V gene is TRBV2, the J gene TRBJ1-5; TRBD1 matches 10 bases. J was trimmed by 7 bases and V by 6 bases; bases with no gene match: 6. Germline V lookup: CDR1 SNHLY, CDR2 FYNNEI. This CDR3 comprises 14 residues.

The V and J genes are TRBV11-1 and TRBJ2-1, with TRBD2 matching over 7 bases. V dropped 5 bases and J dropped 2; count of bases not matched to a gene: 9. The CDR3 has 16 amino acids. Germline V gene sequence: CDR1 SGHAT, CDR2 FQDESV (reference sequence). CDR3 sequence: CASSLLRTRTYNEQFF. The CDR3, as DNA: TGTGCCAGCAGCCTTCTCCGGACTAGAACCTACAATGAGCAGTTCTTC.

The chain couples TRBV4-1 to TRBJ2-2, with 12 bases that match TRBD1. This CDR3 has 16 amino acids. V trimming: 4 bases; J trimming: 4 bases; junction bases outside the gene matches: 4. Germline V lookup: CDR1 MGHRA, CDR2 YSYEKL. The CDR3 DNA is TGCGCCAGCAGCCGTGGGGACAGGGGGCTCACCGGGGAGCTGTTTTTT. Its protein product is CASSRGDRGLTGELFF.

The chain is built from TRBV3-1 (or the pseudogene TRBV3-2) and TRBJ1-4; weak D call: TRBD1 (6 bases). CDR3 size: 16 residues. Trimming took 2 bases from V and 7 from J, leaving 17 bases between them. The germline V gene has CDR1 LGHDT and CDR2 YNNKEL (reference sequence). The CDR3: CASSQTYNRVAEKLFF. The DNA of the CDR3 is TGTGCCAGCAGCCAAACATATAACAGGGTCGCTGAAAAACTGTTTTTT.

This sequence joins TRBV7-2 and TRBJ1-2; TRBD1 matches 8 bases. This CDR3 has 15 residues. Germline assignment: CDR1 SGHTA and CDR2 FQGNSA. Unmatched junction bases numbered 5, after V lost 1 base and J lost 4 bases. CDR3 residues: CASSLVGQGAYGYTF. CDR3 bases: TGTGCCAGCAGCTTAGTAGGCCAGGGGGCCTATGGCTACACCTTC.

This clone was detected once. The genes are TRBV27 and TRBJ1-3; unclear D gene. V lost 0 bases, J lost 1 base, and 13 bases lay in between. The V gene's germline CDR1 is MNHEY and CDR2 SMNVEV (reference sequence). The CDR3 loop spans 17 amino acids. This CDR3 is CASSLSGSRASGNTIYF. The CDR3 DNA sequence: TGTGCCAGCAGTTTATCAGGCTCGAGGGCTTCTGGAAACACCATATATTTT.